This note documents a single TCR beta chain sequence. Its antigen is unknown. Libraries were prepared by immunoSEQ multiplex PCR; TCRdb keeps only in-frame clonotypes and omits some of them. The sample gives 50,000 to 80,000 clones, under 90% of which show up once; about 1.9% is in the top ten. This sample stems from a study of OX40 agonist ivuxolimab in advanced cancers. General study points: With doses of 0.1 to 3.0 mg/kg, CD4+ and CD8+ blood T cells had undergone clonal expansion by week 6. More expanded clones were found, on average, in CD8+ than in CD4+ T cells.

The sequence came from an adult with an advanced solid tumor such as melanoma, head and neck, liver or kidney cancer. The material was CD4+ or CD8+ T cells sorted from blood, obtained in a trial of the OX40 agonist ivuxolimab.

CDR3 sequence reads: CASSLGLASYNEQFF. The DNA for the CDR3 is TGTGCCAGCAGCTTAGGACTAGCGAGCTACAATGAGCAGTTCTTC. The rearrangement joins TRBV5-4 to TRBJ2-1, with TRBD2 matching 9 bases. J gave up 3 bases and V 2 bases, and 3 bases lay outside the gene matches. The CDR3 spans 15 residues. CDR1 is SGHNT, CDR2 YYREEE, per germline (reference sequence).